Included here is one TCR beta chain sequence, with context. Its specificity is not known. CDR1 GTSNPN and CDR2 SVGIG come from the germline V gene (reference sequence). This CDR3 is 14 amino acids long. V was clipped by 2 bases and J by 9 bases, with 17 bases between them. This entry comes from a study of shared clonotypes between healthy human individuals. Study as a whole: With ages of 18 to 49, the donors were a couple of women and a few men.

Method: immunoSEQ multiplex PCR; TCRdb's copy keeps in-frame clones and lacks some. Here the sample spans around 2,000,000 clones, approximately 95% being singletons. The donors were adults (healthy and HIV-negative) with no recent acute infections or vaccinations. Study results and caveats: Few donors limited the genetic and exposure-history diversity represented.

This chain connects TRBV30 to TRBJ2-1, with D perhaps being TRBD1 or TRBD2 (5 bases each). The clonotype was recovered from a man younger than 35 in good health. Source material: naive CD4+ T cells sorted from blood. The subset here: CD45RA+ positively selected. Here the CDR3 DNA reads TGTGCCTGGAGTCTCGGAGGCCCCAGGGTTGAGCAGTTCTTC. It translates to CAWSLGGPRVEQFF.